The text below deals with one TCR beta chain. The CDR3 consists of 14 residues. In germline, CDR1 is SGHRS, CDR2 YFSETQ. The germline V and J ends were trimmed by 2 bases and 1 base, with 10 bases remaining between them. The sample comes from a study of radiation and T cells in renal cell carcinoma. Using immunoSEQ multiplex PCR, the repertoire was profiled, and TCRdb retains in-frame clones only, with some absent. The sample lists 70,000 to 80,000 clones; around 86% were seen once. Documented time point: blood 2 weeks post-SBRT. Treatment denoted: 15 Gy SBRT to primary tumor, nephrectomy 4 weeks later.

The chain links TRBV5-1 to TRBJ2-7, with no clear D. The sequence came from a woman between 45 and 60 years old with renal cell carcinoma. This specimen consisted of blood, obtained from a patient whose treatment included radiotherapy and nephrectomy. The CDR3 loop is CASSLVWGSYEQYF. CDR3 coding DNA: TGCGCCAGCAGCTTAGTTTGGGGATCCTACGAGCAGTACTTC.